This T cell receptor beta chain was recorded in a study of blood T cell repertoires in COVID-19. Across the whole study: Acute-phase and convalescent COVID-19 samples originated in the United States, Italy and Spain. Sample material is recorded as cDNA or gDNA derived from T cells, B-cell-depleted T cells, or PBMCs.

V shed 4 bases, J shed 2 bases, and the junction held 5 bases outside the gene matches. Looked up from germline, CDR1 is LGHDT and CDR2 is YNNKEL (reference sequence). This CDR3 region has 15 residues. As handled by the study authors: Amplified reference gene primers provided the basis for estimating nucleated cell counts. The protocol was immunoSEQ multiplex PCR, while the TCRdb copy is restricted to in-frame clones and leaves out a portion. The V and J calls and clone size come from that table; D and trimming were worked out from the DNA. The table has around 700,000 clones, about 90% seen once; the top ten hold under 0.3%.

Sequenced material: peripheral blood. This rearrangement joins TRBV3-1 (or the pseudogene TRBV3-2) to TRBJ1-1; 9 nucleotides line up with TRBD1. The receptor comes from a woman under 30 with acute or convalescent COVID-19. CDR3 region: CASSLPGQGNTEAFF. In DNA form, the CDR3 reads TGTGCCAGCAGCCTTCCGGGACAGGGAAACACTGAAGCTTTCTTT.